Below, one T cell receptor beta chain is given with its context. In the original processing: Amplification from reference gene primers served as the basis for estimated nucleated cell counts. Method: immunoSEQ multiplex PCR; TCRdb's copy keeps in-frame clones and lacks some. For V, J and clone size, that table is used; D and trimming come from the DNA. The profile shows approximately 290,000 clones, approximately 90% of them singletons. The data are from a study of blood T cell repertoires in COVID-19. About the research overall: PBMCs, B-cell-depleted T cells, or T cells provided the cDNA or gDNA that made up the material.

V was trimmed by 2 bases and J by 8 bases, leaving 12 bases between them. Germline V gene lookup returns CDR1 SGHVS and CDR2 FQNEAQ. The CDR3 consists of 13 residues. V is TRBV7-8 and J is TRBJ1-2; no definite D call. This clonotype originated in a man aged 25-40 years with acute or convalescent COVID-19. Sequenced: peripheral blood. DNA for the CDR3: TGTGCCAGCAGCTTACCCCCTCTAGAGGGCTACACCTTC. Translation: CASSLPPLEGYTF. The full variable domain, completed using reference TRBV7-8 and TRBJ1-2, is GAGVSQSPRYKVAKRGQDVALRCDPISGHVSLFWYQQALGQGPEFLTYFQNEAQLDKSGLPSDRFFAERPEGSVSTLKIQRTQQEDSAVYLCASSLPPLEGYTFGSGTRLTVV.